This T cell receptor (beta chain) was recovered during a study of blood T cell repertoires in COVID-19. Study details: From the United States, Italy and Spain came samples of acute and convalescent COVID-19. Nucleic acid was either cDNA or gDNA, and it came from T cells, B-cell-depleted T cells, or PBMCs.

Trimming pared 5 bases from V and 6 bases from J, leaving 13 bases between. Germline-derived CDR1 and CDR2 are SGHTA and FQGNSA. The CDR3 contains 14 residues. Methods used by the authors: Estimation of nucleated cell counts was performed using reference gene primer amplification. Sequenced by immunoSEQ multiplex PCR; TCRdb stores in-frame clones only, minus some. For V, J and clone size, that table is used; D and trimming come from the DNA. The table shows about 33,000 clones, with more than 70% occurring only once. Sequencing used peripheral blood. The gene calls are TRBV7-2 and TRBJ2-2, with D tentatively TRBD1 (6 bases). The TCR comes from a human donor in a cohort sampled during active COVID-19. This chain's CDR3 is CASSAQGSSGELFF. CDR3 sequence (DNA): TGTGCCAGCAGCGCACAGGGAAGTTCCGGGGAGCTGTTTTTT.